This T cell receptor (beta chain) was profiled in a study of T cells in localized non-small cell lung cancer. Study outcomes and limitations: Uninvolved adjacent lung showed higher T cell clonality than tumor.

Profiling relied on immunoSEQ multiplex PCR, and the TCRdb table lists in-frame clones only, not all of them. The sample has 20,000 to 25,000 clones, around 86% seen once. The CDR3 consists of 15 residues. Germline CDR1 is LNHDA and CDR2 is SQIVND (reference sequence). Trimming cost V 6 bases and J 0 bases, with 12 bases left between them. On this clone itself: The antigen is unknown.

The sample in question was peripheral blood, obtained before any cancer treatment. The receptor was isolated from a man aged 35 to 69 with stage I squamous cell lung carcinoma. V usage is TRBV19 and J usage is TRBJ2-1, with no clear D. CDR3 in amino acids: CASRPDGSSYNEQFF. CDR3 bases: TGTGCCAGTAGGCCGGACGGCAGCTCCTACAATGAGCAGTTCTTC.